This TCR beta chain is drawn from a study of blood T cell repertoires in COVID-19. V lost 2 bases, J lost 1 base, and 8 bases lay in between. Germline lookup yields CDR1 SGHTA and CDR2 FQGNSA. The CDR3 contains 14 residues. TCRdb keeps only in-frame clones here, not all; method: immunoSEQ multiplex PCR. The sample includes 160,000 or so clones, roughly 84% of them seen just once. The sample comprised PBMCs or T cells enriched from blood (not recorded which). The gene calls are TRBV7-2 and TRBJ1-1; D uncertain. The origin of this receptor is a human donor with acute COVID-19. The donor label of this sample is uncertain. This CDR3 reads CASSLSPGNTEAFF. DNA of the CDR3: TGTGCCAGCAGCTTATCCCCAGGGAACACTGAAGCTTTCTTT.